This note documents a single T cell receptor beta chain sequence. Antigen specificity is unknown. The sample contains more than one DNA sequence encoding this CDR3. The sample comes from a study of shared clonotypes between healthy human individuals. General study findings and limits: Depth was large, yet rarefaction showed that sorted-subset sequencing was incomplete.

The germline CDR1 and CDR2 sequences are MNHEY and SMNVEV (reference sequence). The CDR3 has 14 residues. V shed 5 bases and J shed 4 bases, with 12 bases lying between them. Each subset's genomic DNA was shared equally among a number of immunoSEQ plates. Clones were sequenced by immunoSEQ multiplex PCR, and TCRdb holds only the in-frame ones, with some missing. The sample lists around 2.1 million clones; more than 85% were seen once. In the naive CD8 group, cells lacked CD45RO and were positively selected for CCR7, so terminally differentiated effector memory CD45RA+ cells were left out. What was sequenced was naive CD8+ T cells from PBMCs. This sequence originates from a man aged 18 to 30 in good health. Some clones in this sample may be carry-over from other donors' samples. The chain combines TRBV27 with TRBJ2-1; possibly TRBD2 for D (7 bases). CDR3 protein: CASSLAGAYNEQFF. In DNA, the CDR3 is TGTGCCAGCAGTCTGGCGGGGGCATACAATGAGCAGTTCTTC.